This T cell receptor (beta chain) appears in the sequencing data of a study of Graves' ophthalmopathy and Graves' hyperthyroidism. Study-wide results and caveats: Among thyroid clonotypes expanded above 0.001 frequency, most also appeared in blood.

This clonotype has at least ten counts. Antigen specificity is unknown. RNA transcripts yielded amplified TCR beta CDR3 regions. An initial RT-PCR round employing HTBI primers preceded a second-round multiplex PCR. TCRdb itself ran the multiplex PCR reads through MiXCR, one entry per CDR3 protein. Of 660,000 or so distinct CDR3 sequences listed, roughly 41% were seen once; the top ten hold about 3.3%. The germline CDR1 and CDR2 sequences are SQVTM and ANQGSEA. The CDR3 covers 14 residues. The J segment lost 2 bases and the V segment lost 4 bases, leaving 6 bases of the junction unmatched. This sequence was found in an adult man with Graves' ophthalmopathy. This chain joins TRBV29-1 and TRBJ2-7, with 9 bases fitting TRBD1. The specimen was peripheral blood. The CDR3 loop is CSVVSGQGTYEQYF. DNA for the CDR3: TGCAGCGTTGTTTCGGGACAGGGTACCTACGAGCAGTACTTC.